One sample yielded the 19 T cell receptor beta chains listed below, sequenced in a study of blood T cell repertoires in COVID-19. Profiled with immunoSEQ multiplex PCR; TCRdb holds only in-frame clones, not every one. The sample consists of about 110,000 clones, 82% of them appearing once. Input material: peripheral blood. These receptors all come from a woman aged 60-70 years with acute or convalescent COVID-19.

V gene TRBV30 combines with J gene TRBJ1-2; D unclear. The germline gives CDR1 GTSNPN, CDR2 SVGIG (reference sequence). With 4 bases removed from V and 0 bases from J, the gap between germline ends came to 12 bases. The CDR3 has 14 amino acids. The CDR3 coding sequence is TGTGCCTGGACCCGGGAAGGACCTAACTATGGCTACACCTTC. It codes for CAWTREGPNYGYTF.

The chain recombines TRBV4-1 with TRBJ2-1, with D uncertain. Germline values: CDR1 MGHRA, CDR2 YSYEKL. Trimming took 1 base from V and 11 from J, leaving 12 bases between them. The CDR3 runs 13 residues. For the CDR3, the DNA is TGCGCCAGCAGCCAAGCTCCAAGCGCCCAGCAGTTCTTC. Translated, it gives CASSQAPSAQQFF.

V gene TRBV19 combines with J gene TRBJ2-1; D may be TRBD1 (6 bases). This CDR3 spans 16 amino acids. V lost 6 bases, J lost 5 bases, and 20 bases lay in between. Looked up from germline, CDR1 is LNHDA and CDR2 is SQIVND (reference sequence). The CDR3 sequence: CASRLTGPWRNNEQFF. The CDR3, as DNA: TGTGCCAGTAGGCTGACAGGCCCATGGAGGAACAATGAGCAGTTCTTC.

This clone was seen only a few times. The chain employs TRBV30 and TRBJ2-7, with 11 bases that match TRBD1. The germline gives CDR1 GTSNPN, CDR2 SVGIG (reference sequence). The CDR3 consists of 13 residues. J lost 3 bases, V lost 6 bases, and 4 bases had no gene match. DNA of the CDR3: TGTGCCTGTTCGGACAGGGGGCTCTACGAGCAGTACTTC. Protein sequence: CACSDRGLYEQYF.

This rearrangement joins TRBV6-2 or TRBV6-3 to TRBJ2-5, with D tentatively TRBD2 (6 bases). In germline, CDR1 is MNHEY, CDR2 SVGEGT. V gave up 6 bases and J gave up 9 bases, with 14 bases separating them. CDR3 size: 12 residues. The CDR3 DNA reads TGTGCCAGCAGCCCCGGGTGGGGGGCCCAGTACTTC. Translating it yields CASSPGWGAQYF.

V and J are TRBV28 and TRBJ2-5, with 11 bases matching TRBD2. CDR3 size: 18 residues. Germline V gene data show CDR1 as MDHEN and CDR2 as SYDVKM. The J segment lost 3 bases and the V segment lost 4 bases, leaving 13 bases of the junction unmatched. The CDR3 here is CASSSTWAGTSGKETQYF. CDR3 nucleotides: TGTGCCAGCAGTTCCACATGGGCCGGGACTAGCGGAAAAGAGACCCAGTACTTC.

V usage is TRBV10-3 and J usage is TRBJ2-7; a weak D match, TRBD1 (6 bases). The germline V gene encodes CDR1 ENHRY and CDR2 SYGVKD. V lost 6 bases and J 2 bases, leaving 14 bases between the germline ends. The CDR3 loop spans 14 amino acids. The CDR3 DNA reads TGTGCCATCAGAGGAGTCGAGGGGGCCTACGAGCAGTACTTC. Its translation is CAIRGVEGAYEQYF.

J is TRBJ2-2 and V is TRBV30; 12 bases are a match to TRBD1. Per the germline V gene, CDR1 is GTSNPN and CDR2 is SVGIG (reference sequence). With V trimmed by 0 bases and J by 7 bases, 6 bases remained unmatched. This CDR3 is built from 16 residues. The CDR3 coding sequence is TGTGCCTGGAGTGTACAGGGACAGGGGGCCCACGGGGAGCTGTTTTTT. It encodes CAWSVQGQGAHGELFF.

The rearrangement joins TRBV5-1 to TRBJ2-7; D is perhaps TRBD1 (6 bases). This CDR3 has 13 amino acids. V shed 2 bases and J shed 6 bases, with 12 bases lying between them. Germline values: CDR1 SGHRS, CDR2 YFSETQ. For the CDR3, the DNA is TGCGCCAGCAGCTTCACAGGGACACGCGAGCAGTACTTC. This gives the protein CASSFTGTREQYF.

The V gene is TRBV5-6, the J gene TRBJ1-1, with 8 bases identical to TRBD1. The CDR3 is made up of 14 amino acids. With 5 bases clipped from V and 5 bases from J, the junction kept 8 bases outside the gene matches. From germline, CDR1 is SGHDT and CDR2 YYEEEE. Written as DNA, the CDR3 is TGTGCCAGCAGGGGACTTGACAGGGGTACTGAAGCTTTCTTT. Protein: CASRGLDRGTEAFF.

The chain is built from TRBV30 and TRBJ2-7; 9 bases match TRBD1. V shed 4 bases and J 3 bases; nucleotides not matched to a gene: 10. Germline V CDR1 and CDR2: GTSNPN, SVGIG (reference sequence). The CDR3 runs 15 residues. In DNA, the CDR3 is TGTGCCTGGAACCGTCCCGGGACAGGGCTCTACGAGCAGTACTTC. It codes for CAWNRPGTGLYEQYF.

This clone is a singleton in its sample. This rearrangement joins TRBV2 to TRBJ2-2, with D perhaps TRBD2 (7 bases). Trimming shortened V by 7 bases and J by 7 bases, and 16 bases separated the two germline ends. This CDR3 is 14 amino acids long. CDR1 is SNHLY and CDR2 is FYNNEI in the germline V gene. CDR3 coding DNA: TGTGCCAGCACGGGGGCGGGGGAAGGCGGGGAGCTGTTTTTT. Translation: CASTGAGEGGELFF.

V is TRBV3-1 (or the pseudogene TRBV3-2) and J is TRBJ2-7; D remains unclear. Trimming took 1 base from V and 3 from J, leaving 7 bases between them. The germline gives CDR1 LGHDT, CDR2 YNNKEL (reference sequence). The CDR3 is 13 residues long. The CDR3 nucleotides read TGTGCCAGCAGCCAAGCCCTGTACTACGAGCAGTACTTC. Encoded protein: CASSQALYYEQYF.

CDR3 protein: CASSRGLTGETQYF. The DNA of the CDR3 is TGTGCCAGCAGCCGGGGACTGACTGGGGAGACCCAGTACTTC. This chain uses TRBV3-1 (or the pseudogene TRBV3-2) with TRBJ2-5; weak D call: TRBD2 (6 bases). CDR1 and CDR2 (germline): LGHDT, YNNKEL (reference sequence). The CDR3 is 14 residues long. With 4 bases removed from V and 5 bases from J, the gap between germline ends came to 14 bases.

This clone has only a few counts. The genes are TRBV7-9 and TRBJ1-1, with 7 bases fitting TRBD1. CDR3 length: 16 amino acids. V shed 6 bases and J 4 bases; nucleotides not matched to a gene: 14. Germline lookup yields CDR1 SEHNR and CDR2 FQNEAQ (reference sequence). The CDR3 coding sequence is TGTGCCAGCAGTTCTACCAAGGGGGCGGGAGGCACTGAAGCTTTCTTT. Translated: CASSSTKGAGGTEAFF.

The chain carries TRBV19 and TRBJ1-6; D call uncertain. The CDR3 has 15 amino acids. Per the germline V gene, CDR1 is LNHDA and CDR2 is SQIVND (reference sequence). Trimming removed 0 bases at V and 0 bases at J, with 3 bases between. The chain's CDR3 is CASSIDSSYNSPLHF. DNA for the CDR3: TGTGCCAGTAGTATAGACAGCTCCTATAATTCACCCCTCCACTTT.

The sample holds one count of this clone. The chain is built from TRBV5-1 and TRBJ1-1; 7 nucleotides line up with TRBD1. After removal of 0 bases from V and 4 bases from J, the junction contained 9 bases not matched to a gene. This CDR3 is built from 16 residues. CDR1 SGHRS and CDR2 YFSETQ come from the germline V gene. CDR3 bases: TGCGCCAGCAGCTTGGACCCGACAGGGTTGAGCACTGAAGCTTTCTTT. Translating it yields CASSLDPTGLSTEAFF.

CDR3 sequence: CASSEIGAGDSPLHF. The CDR3 nucleotides read TGTGCCAGCAGTGAGATTGGGGCAGGTGATTCACCCCTCCACTTT. The rearrangement uses TRBV6-2 or TRBV6-3 and TRBJ1-6; possible D gene TRBD1, 5 bases. The CDR3 loop spans 15 amino acids. Germline CDR1 reads MNHEY; CDR2 reads SVGEGT. The V end was cut by 5 bases, the J end by 8 bases, with 16 bases between.

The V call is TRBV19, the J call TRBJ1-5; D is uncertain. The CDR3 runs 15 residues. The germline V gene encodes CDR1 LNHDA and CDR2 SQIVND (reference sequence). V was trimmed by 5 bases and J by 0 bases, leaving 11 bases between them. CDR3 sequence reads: CASSGGLYSNQPQHF. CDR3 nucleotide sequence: TGTGCCAGTAGTGGTGGGCTTTATAGCAATCAGCCCCAGCATTTT.